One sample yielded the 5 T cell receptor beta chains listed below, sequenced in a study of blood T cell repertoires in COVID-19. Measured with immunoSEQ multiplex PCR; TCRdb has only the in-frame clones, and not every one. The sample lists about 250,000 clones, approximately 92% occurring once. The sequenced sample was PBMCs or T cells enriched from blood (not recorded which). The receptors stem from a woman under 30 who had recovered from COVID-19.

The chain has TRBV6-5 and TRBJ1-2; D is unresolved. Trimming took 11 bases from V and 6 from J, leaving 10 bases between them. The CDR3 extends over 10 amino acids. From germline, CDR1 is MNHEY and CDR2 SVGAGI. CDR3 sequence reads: CAEGGDGYTF. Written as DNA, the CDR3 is TGTGCCGAAGGCGGGGATGGCTACACCTTC.

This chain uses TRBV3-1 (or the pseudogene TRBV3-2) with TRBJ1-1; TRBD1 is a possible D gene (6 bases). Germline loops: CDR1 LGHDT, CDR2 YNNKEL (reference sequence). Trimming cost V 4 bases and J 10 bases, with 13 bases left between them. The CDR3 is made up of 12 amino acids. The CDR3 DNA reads TGTGCCAGCAGCCGAGCACAGGGTTCAGCTTTCTTT. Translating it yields CASSRAQGSAFF.

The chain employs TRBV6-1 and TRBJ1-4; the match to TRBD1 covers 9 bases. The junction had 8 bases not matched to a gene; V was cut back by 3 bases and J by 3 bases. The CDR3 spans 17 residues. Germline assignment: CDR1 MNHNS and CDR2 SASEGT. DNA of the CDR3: TGTGCCAGCAGTGATGACGGACAGGGGTTCGCTAATGAAAAACTGTTTTTT. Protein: CASSDDGQGFANEKLFF.

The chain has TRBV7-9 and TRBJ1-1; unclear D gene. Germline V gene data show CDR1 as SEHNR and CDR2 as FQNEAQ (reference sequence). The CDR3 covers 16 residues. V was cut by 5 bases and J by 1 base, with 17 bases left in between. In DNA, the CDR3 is TGTGCCAGCAGCCCAAACCCAGGAGGGAAGAACACTGAAGCTTTCTTT. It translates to CASSPNPGGKNTEAFF. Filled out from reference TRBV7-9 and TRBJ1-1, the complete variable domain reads DTGVSQNPRHKITKRGQNVTFRCDPISEHNRLYWYRQTLGQGPEFLTYFQNEAQLEKSRLLSDRFSAERPKGSFSTLEIQRTEQGDSAMYLCASSPNPGGKNTEAFFGQGTRLTVV.

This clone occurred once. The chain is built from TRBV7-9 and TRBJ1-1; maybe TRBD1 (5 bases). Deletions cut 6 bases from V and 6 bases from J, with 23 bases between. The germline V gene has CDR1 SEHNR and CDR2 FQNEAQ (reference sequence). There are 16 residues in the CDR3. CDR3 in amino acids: CASSFDGAGTKAEAFF. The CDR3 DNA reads TGTGCCAGCAGTTTCGACGGGGCGGGGACGAAGGCTGAAGCTTTCTTT.